The 4 T cell receptor beta chains in this list originate from one sample, sequenced in a study of OX40 agonist ivuxolimab in advanced cancers. Profiled with immunoSEQ multiplex PCR; TCRdb holds only in-frame clones, not every one. The table records around 22,000 clones, around four fifths of them present only once. The sample consisted of CD4+ or CD8+ T cells sorted from blood, taken in a trial of the OX40 agonist ivuxolimab. These TCRs come from an adult with an advanced solid tumor such as melanoma, head and neck, liver or kidney cancer.

This clone occurred once. The chain combines TRBV4-1 with TRBJ1-2, with 9 bases fitting TRBD1. After removal of 4 bases from V and 4 bases from J, the junction contained 7 bases not matched to a gene. CDR3 size: 15 residues. Per the germline V gene, CDR1 is MGHRA and CDR2 is YSYEKL. The DNA for the CDR3 is TGCGCCAGCAGCCCCCGGGACAGGGCCGGCTATGGCTACACCTTC. Translation: CASSPRDRAGYGYTF.

Here the CDR3 DNA reads TGCAGCGTTGACCCCGCCTTGAACACTGAAGCTTTCTTT. Its protein is CSVDPALNTEAFF. The chain uses TRBV29-1 and TRBJ1-1; D gene uncertain. The CDR3 sequence is 13 residues long. The V and J ends lost 3 bases and 0 bases respectively, with 8 bases between them. Germline V gene sequence: CDR1 SQVTM, CDR2 ANQGSEA.

This clone has only a few counts. The V gene is TRBV2, the J gene TRBJ2-5; 8 nucleotides align to TRBD1. The germline gives CDR1 SNHLY, CDR2 FYNNEI. V shed 0 bases and J 2 bases; nucleotides not matched to a gene: 11. The CDR3 covers 18 residues. The CDR3, as DNA: TGTGCCAGCAGTGAAGCGCTTCCCCCAGGGGGCGGTCAAGAGACCCAGTACTTC. This encodes CASSEALPPGGGQETQYF.

This chain links TRBV5-7 with TRBJ1-1; D call uncertain. TRBV5-7 is classed as an ORF, of uncertain function. The CDR3 has 16 residues. Deletions cut 2 bases from V and 2 bases from J, with 16 bases between. The CDR3 coding sequence is TGTGCCAGCAGCTTTTCATCTAGGAGAAATAACACTGAAGCTTTCTTT. Translating gives CASSFSSRRNNTEAFF.